Listed here is a single TCR beta chain. Its antigen remains unidentified. Data came from immunoSEQ multiplex PCR; TCRdb stores just in-frame clones and leaves some out. Here the sample spans about 120,000 clones, 84% being singletons. No infections or other immune events were documented during collection. The record originates from a study of identifying expanded T cells in peripheral blood. Whole-study findings and limits: About 1.2 clones differed between technical replicates, versus around 16 and 19 over time.

The sequence came from a person aged 18 to 75 in good health. Sequencing input: blood.

The DNA for the CDR3 is TGTGCCAGCAGAGAACCCAAGAGCGGGGGGGGTTACAATGAGCAGTTCTTC. It codes for CASREPKSGGGYNEQFF. The chain has TRBV5-4 and TRBJ2-1, with 10 nucleotides matching TRBD2. The CDR3 is 17 residues long. V dropped 5 bases and J dropped 4; count of bases not matched to a gene: 12. Germline CDR1 and CDR2: SGHNT and YYREEE (reference sequence).